This is a list of T cell receptor beta chains from one sample in a study of T cells after yellow fever vaccination. TCRdb reanalysed the 5' RACE reads using MiXCR and keeps one entry per CDR3 protein. The data hold about 130,000 distinct CDR3 sequences, with nearly 7.5% observed a single time. The sample here was CD4+ T cells sorted from PBMCs, taken roughly 10 days after the first yellow fever vaccination. The receptors here all came from a man younger than 35 who received the YFV17D yellow fever vaccine. The conserved cysteine and the conserved F or W are not part of the CDR3 here. Each record gives: V gene, D gene, J gene, CDR3 protein. The D gene is left open where the match is weak.

TRBV20-1,.,TRBJ2-5,SAYMAFAGLETQY
TRBV6-1,.,TRBJ2-5,ASAREEETQY
TRBV7-2,.,TRBJ1-5,ASSSTGHYSNQPQH
TRBV18,.,TRBJ2-1,ASSPDLDSYNEQF
TRBV6-1,TRBD1,TRBJ2-5,ASSQGQLGETQY
TRBV5-6,.,TRBJ1-1,ASSLPTATVITEAF
TRBV5-4,.,TRBJ1-2,ASSQTTGTNNYGYT
TRBV12-3/TRBV12-4,TRBD1,TRBJ1-6,ASSFGGGQNSPLH
TRBV5-5,TRBD1,TRBJ2-1,ASSSTGDSYNEQF
TRBV20-1,.,TRBJ1-2,SARDYGQLGGYT
TRBV10-2,TRBD1,TRBJ1-1,AGNRGPNTEAF
TRBV7-2,TRBD2,TRBJ2-3,ASSPSLGLAGGDTQY
TRBV27,.,TRBJ1-2,ASSQRSLNYGYT
TRBV7-9,TRBD1,TRBJ1-2,ASSRGQERDFT
TRBV6-2/TRBV6-3,.,TRBJ2-2,ASRPRAGELF
TRBV5-1,TRBD2,TRBJ2-7,ASSPGTSGLQHEQY
TRBV6-2/TRBV6-3,.,TRBJ2-1,ASSAGRGAYNEQF
TRBV10-3,TRBD1,TRBJ2-1,AISQDRGSGEQF
TRBV4-2,.,TRBJ1-5,ASSQDSNQPQH
TRBV7-9,.,TRBJ2-1,ASSFVNEQF
TRBV5-4,.,TRBJ2-3,ASRQGSDTDTQY
TRBV10-3,.,TRBJ2-1,AISESGLGAYNEQF
TRBV5-1,TRBD1,TRBJ2-2,ASSLVGQDTGELF
TRBV29-1,.,TRBJ2-1,SVGENGEQF
TRBV9,TRBD1,TRBJ1-1,ASSARTGNTEAF
TRBV12-3/TRBV12-4,TRBD2,TRBJ2-2,ASSFSSGVPNTGELF
TRBV6-5,TRBD1,TRBJ1-2,ASSTGQGAPGYT
TRBV20-1,.,TRBJ1-5,SARDRDVNQPQH
TRBV29-1,.,TRBJ1-4,SVVGGTTNEKLF
TRBV5-4,TRBD1,TRBJ2-3,ASSGTGGEDTQY
TRBV10-3,.,TRBJ1-2,ASSGENYGYT
TRBV9,TRBD2,TRBJ2-7,ASSHSGLAVEQY
TRBV18,.,TRBJ2-3,ASSPPVGSTDTQY
TRBV18,.,TRBJ2-5,ASSPPSRGGGETQY
TRBV18,.,TRBJ2-3,ASSFSVISTDTQY
TRBV7-9,.,TRBJ2-3,ASSSYRGSTDTQY
TRBV5-1,TRBD1,TRBJ1-4,ASSPGTATNEKLF
TRBV18,.,TRBJ1-5,ASSRGGGGGNQPQH
TRBV7-2,TRBD2,TRBJ2-2,ASRGTSGVYELF
TRBV7-9,TRBD1,TRBJ2-2,ASSPFRDRGTGELF
TRBV20-1,.,TRBJ2-5,SARDLAQETQY
TRBV5-1,.,TRBJ2-7,ASSLGSGYEQY
TRBV4-1,.,TRBJ1-4,ASSQGGGTTNEKLF